This T cell receptor beta chain stems from a study of identifying expanded T cells in peripheral blood (dated 2019 in TCRdb). For the wider study: Separate aliquots of the same genomic DNA pool were sequenced to produce technical replicates, and four replicates were compared in pairs.

Including cysteine and phenylalanine, the CDR3 has 14 amino acids. Here the CDR3 DNA is all that survives: 42 bases in frame from base 1. In the germline V gene, CDR1 corresponds to SGDLS and CDR2 to YYNGEE. V is reduced by 1 base and J by 6 bases, leaving a spacing of 14 bases between them. With respect to this clone: Its binding antigen is unknown. No base quality values were provided; no much bigger clone lies one nucleotide off.

TCRbeta CDR3 regions were profiled by bias-controlled multiplex PCR amplification of genomic DNA with the immunoSEQ Assay. As for the original processing: The absolute abundance of each unique TCRbeta CDR3 region was quantified after sequences were collapsed and filtered. Differential abundance was tested with two models: a binomial (Fisher-equivalent) model and a beta-binomial model that adds time-dependent variance fitted from healthy donors. Any clone with fewer than 5 combined templates was excluded, and a clone was called differentially abundant if its Benjamini-Hochberg FDR was below 0.01. In the beta-binomial model, variance was expressed as a function of the total template count across the two samples, in the form v = (b*log(k)+a)^2. This immuneACCESS table, as held by TCRdb, lists in-frame sequences with V and J called but not all clones. Of the missing ones, under half trace to an unresolved V gene in checked studies; the others have no known cause. V and J calls and clone size are those listed in that table; D and trimming were worked out from the DNA. The sample records tens of thousands of clones, 89% of which are singletons. The top ten clones comprise approximately 2.6% of the sample.

No immune events such as infections were documented for the healthy donors during the collection period. Blood repertoires from healthy donors were used as a training cohort for calibrating time-dependent variance in a beta-binomial model of differential abundance of T-cell clones. There were roughly 10 healthy donors in the training cohort, of whom 3 were female and 7 were male. On average the donors were around 45 years old, and their ages spanned roughly 25 to 70 years. Whole blood from each healthy donor was obtained from a commercial supplier and was collected at three time points approximately 15 days apart. Genomic DNA was extracted from unsorted whole blood for immunosequencing. Overall study results and their limits: Across all healthy-donor time intervals, the beta-binomial model significantly cut both the number of clones called differentially abundant and the false-positive rate. Roughly 1.2 differentially abundant clones were flagged by the binomial model between technical replicates, whereas about 15 and 18 were flagged over around two weeks and four weeks, respectively. In all healthy donors, the variance in clone template counts between samples taken two weeks apart rose significantly as total template count increased. The authors expected that over much longer intervals, such as months to years, biological variance in healthy repertoires might increase even further.

The chain joins TRBV9 to TRBJ2-7; TRBD2 is possibly the D segment (6 matching bases). Sequenced input: blood. The clonotype was recovered from a person aged 18 to 75 in good health. CDR3 region: CASSVNSGVGEQYF. The sequence in DNA is TGTGCCAGCAGCGTAAATTCGGGGGTTGGCGAGCAGTACTTC. Extended through the reference TRBV9 and TRBJ2-7 proteins, this CDR3 yields the full variable domain: DSGVTQTPKHLITATGQRVTLRCSPRSGDLSVYWYQQSLDQGLQFLIQYYNGEERAKGNILERFSAQQFPDLHSELNLSSLELGDSALYFCASSVNSGVGEQYFGPGTRLTVT.